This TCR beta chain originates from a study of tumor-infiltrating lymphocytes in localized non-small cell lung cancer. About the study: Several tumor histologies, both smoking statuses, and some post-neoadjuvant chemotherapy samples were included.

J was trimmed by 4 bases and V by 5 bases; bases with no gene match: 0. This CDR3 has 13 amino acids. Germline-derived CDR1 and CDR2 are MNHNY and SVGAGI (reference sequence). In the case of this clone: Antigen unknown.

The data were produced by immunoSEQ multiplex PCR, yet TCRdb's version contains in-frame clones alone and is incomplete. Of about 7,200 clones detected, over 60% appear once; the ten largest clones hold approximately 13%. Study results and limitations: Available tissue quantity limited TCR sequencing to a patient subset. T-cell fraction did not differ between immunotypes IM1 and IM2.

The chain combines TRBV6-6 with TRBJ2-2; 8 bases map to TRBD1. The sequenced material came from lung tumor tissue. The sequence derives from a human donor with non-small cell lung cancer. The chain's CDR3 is CASSTGGTGELFF. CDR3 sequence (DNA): TGTGCCAGCAGTACAGGGGGCACCGGGGAGCTGTTTTTT.